A single sample gave rise to the 26 T cell receptor beta chains below, sequenced in a study of blood T cell repertoires in COVID-19. TCRdb's table, derived via immunoSEQ multiplex PCR, lists solely in-frame clones and lacks some. The data contain about 140,000 clones, over 80% of them singletons. Sequencing used peripheral blood. Receptor source: a woman aged 50 to 60 with acute or convalescent COVID-19.

The genes are TRBV5-1 and TRBJ1-2; maybe TRBD1 (5 bases). This CDR3 region has 14 residues. In germline, CDR1 is SGHRS, CDR2 YFSETQ. With 0 bases removed from V and 4 bases from J, the gap between germline ends came to 10 bases. The CDR3 reads CASSLEGLGYGYTF. The CDR3 DNA is TGCGCCAGCAGCTTGGAGGGGTTGGGCTATGGCTACACCTTC.

The chain is built from TRBV27 and TRBJ2-2; tentative D call: TRBD1 (5 bases). CDR1 and CDR2 (germline): MNHEY, SMNVEV (reference sequence). Trimming removed 6 bases at V and 4 bases at J, with 15 bases between. This CDR3 region has 15 residues. The CDR3 sequence: CASSWQGGGTGELFF. DNA for the CDR3: TGTGCCAGCAGCTGGCAGGGTGGTGGCACCGGGGAGCTGTTTTTT.

This clone has more than one count but fewer than ten. V gene TRBV10-3 combines with J gene TRBJ2-7, with 7 bases aligning to TRBD1. Germline trimming cut 6 bases from V and 0 bases from J; bases unmatched to any gene: 5. The CDR3 contains 14 residues. Germline V gene lookup returns CDR1 ENHRY and CDR2 SYGVKD. The CDR3 sequence: CAISRDSSSYEQYF. CDR3 coding DNA: TGTGCCATCAGCCGGGACAGCAGCTCCTACGAGCAGTACTTC.

This chain uses TRBV19 with TRBJ1-4; TRBD1 matches 7 bases. The CDR3 runs to 18 residues. CDR1 LNHDA and CDR2 SQIVND come from the germline V gene (reference sequence). The V gene end was trimmed by 1 base and the J gene end by 0 bases; junction bases not matched to a gene: 8. CDR3 coding DNA: TGTGCCAGTAGTATAGTGTCCGGGACAGCCGCAACTAATGAAAAACTGTTTTTT. Its translation is CASSIVSGTAATNEKLFF.

This clone has just one count. This chain joins TRBV3-1 (or the pseudogene TRBV3-2) and TRBJ2-7; D is perhaps TRBD2 (6 bases). The germline V and J ends were trimmed by 2 bases and 2 bases, with 16 bases remaining between them. CDR3 length: 16 amino acids. Germline V gene lookup returns CDR1 LGHDT and CDR2 YNNKEL (reference sequence). In DNA form, the CDR3 reads TGTGCCAGCAGCCAATGGAAGCTAGCGCTTACCTACGAGCAGTACTTC. Its translation is CASSQWKLALTYEQYF.

The rearrangement joins TRBV29-1 to TRBJ2-1; 9 bases match TRBD1. The CDR3 is 16 residues long. CDR1 and CDR2 from the germline V gene are SQVTM and ANQGSEA. V was clipped by 4 bases and J by 0 bases; unmatched bases: 7. The CDR3 region is CSVGGDRAFSYNEQFF. The DNA for the CDR3 is TGCAGCGTTGGAGGGGACAGGGCCTTCTCCTACAATGAGCAGTTCTTC.

The chain carries TRBV19 and TRBJ2-5; D gene ambiguous. The CDR3 sequence is 12 residues long. Trimming took off 5 bases at V and 2 bases at J, with 6 bases between the two ends. Germline lookup yields CDR1 LNHDA and CDR2 SQIVND (reference sequence). DNA for the CDR3: TGTGCCAGTAGTCAACAGCAAGAGACCCAGTACTTC. Its translation: CASSQQQETQYF.

This clone turned up a few times. This sequence joins TRBV18 and TRBJ1-1; TRBD1 might be the D (6 bases). Per the germline V gene, CDR1 is KGHSH and CDR2 is LQKENI. The CDR3 is made up of 14 amino acids. Deletions cut 2 bases from V and 5 bases from J, with 12 bases between. CDR3 protein: CASSPGAGATEAFF. CDR3 sequence (DNA): TGTGCCAGCTCACCAGGCGCAGGGGCGACTGAAGCTTTCTTT.

The chain links TRBV24-1 to TRBJ2-3, with D possibly being TRBD1 (6 bases). CDR3 length equals 15 residues. Trimming took 3 bases from V and 4 from J, leaving 13 bases between them. Germline CDR1 and CDR2: KGHDR and SFDVKD. CDR3: CATSDTGSRADTQYF. The CDR3 coding sequence is TGTGCCACCAGTGATACAGGGTCGAGGGCAGATACGCAGTATTTT.

V usage is TRBV7-6 and J usage is TRBJ2-2, with 8 bases aligning to TRBD2. CDR3 length: 20 amino acids. Germline V gene data show CDR1 as SGHVS and CDR2 as FNYEAQ. V lost 1 base, J lost 0 bases, and 13 bases stayed unmatched. The CDR3 bases are TGTGCCAGCAGCTTAGAACCCTATTTCGCGGGGGGTACGAACACCGGGGAGCTGTTTTTT. As protein: CASSLEPYFAGGTNTGELFF.

J is TRBJ2-5 and V is TRBV3-1 (or the pseudogene TRBV3-2); 8 bases fit TRBD2. The CDR3 is 14 amino acids. V lost 1 base, J lost 2 bases, and 0 bases stayed unmatched. The germline V gene encodes CDR1 LGHDT and CDR2 YNNKEL (reference sequence). The CDR3 DNA reads TGTGCCAGCAGCCAAGCGGGGGGGCAAGAGACCCAGTACTTC. Its protein product is CASSQAGGQETQYF.

The chain recombines TRBV27 with TRBJ1-1; D is possibly TRBD1 (6 bases). Germline V gives CDR1 MNHEY, CDR2 SMNVEV (reference sequence). The CDR3 runs 14 residues. V dropped 8 bases and J dropped 0 bases, with 13 bases sitting between them. The CDR3 nucleotides are TGTGCCAGCCAACGAAGGGGGATGAACACTGAAGCTTTCTTT. Translation: CASQRRGMNTEAFF.

The CDR3 reads CATRGGGNTIYF. CDR3 in DNA: TGTGCCACCCGTGGGGGGGGAAACACCATATATTTT. This chain joins TRBV27 and TRBJ1-3; TRBD1 is a possible D gene (5 bases). The CDR3 runs to 12 residues. Trimming stripped 10 bases from V and 4 bases from J, with 11 bases between. Germline V CDR1 and CDR2: MNHEY, SMNVEV (reference sequence).

Remarks on this clone: A much bigger clone sits one base away, suggesting this may be a read error. The chain uses TRBV11-1 and TRBJ1-1; D uncertain. This CDR3 is built from 13 residues. V lost 2 bases and J 1 base, leaving 5 bases between the germline ends. CDR1 is SGHAT, CDR2 FQDESV, per germline (reference sequence). The CDR3 is CASSLNGNTEAFF. CDR3 nucleotides: TGTGCCAGCAGCTTAAACGGGAACACTGAAGCTTTCTTT.

V is TRBV30 and J is TRBJ1-5; no reliable D call. Germline CDR1 and CDR2: GTSNPN and SVGIG (reference sequence). CDR3 size: 14 residues. Trimming cost V 5 bases and J 6 bases, with 17 bases left between them. The DNA for the CDR3 is TGTGCCTGGGCCAATAGTTATAGGAGTCAGCCCCAGCATTTT. Its translation is CAWANSYRSQPQHF.

A single count supports this clone. The rearrangement joins TRBV6-6 to TRBJ2-2; 8 nucleotides agree with TRBD2. Trimming cost V 6 bases and J 1 base; bases outside gene matches: 7. CDR1 and CDR2 from the germline V gene are MNHNY and SVGAGI (reference sequence). The CDR3 is made up of 16 amino acids. This CDR3 is CASRPFSGGNTGELFF. The CDR3 bases are TGTGCCAGCAGGCCCTTCAGCGGGGGGAACACCGGGGAGCTGTTTTTT.

The V call is TRBV7-3, the J call TRBJ1-2; TRBD1 is a possible D gene (5 bases). Germline CDR1 reads SGHTA; CDR2 reads FQGTGA. The CDR3 is 14 amino acids. V shed 5 bases and J shed 4 bases, with 14 bases lying between them. DNA for the CDR3: TGTGCCAGCAGCCTAGGCGGGGCCAGCTATGGCTACACCTTC. Amino acid sequence: CASSLGGASYGYTF.

In its sample, this clone was seen once. The chain joins TRBV7-3 to TRBJ1-3, with D possibly TRBD1 on 6 matching bases. The germline CDR1 and CDR2 sequences are SGHTA and FQGTGA. This CDR3 has 15 amino acids. Trimming removed 4 bases from V and 0 bases from J, with 10 bases in between. CDR3 nucleotide sequence: TGTGCCAGCAGCTCGACAGGTCTCTCTGGAAACACCATATATTTT. Translating it yields CASSSTGLSGNTIYF.

This clone was found a few times. The chain recombines TRBV6-2 or TRBV6-3 with TRBJ1-5, with 7 nucleotides matching TRBD1. CDR1 and CDR2 from the germline V gene are MNHEY and SVGEGT. The CDR3 loop spans 16 amino acids. Trimming removed 4 bases from V and 0 bases from J; junction bases left unmatched: 6. The CDR3: CASSSYRGNSNQPQHF. The CDR3 DNA reads as TGTGCCAGCAGTTCTTACAGGGGCAATAGCAATCAGCCCCAGCATTTT.

The chain links TRBV7-3 to TRBJ2-5; 10 bases fit TRBD1. J was trimmed by 4 bases and V by 5 bases; bases with no gene match: 4. Looked up from germline, CDR1 is SGHTA and CDR2 is FQGTGA. The CDR3 runs 14 residues. For the CDR3, the DNA is TGTGCCAGCAGCCCGACAGGGGGCTCAGAGACCCAGTACTTC. Translated: CASSPTGGSETQYF.

The chain uses TRBV24-1 and TRBJ2-7; TRBD1 matches 11 bases. The V gene's germline CDR1 is KGHDR and CDR2 SFDVKD. CDR3 length: 15 residues. After removal of 4 bases from V and 5 bases from J, the junction contained 6 bases not matched to a gene. CDR3 coding DNA: TGTGCCACCAGTGAAGTCCGGACAGGGGGCCACGAGCAGTACTTC. This gives the protein CATSEVRTGGHEQYF.

V gene TRBV27 combines with J gene TRBJ1-6, with TRBD1 matching over 11 bases. V shed 2 bases, J shed 7 bases, and the junction held 1 base outside the gene matches. The CDR3 length is 15 residues. Germline lookup yields CDR1 MNHEY and CDR2 SMNVEV (reference sequence). The CDR3: CASSLGQGANSPLHF. CDR3 DNA: TGTGCCAGCAGTTTAGGACAGGGGGCGAATTCACCCCTCCACTTT.

Details on this clone: The junction and the germline gene differ at one end; a read error may be behind it. The genes are TRBV5-4 and TRBJ2-2, with TRBD1 matching over 12 bases. The germline CDR1 and CDR2 sequences are SGHNT and YYREEE (reference sequence). The CDR3 covers 17 residues. This CDR3 reads CASSPPGQGANTGELFF. The CDR3 region has the DNA TGTGCCAGCAGTCCGCCGGGACAGGGGGCGAATACCGGGGAGCTGTTTTTT.

The chain links TRBV7-9 to TRBJ2-7; weak D call: TRBD1 (6 bases). CDR1 is SEHNR and CDR2 is FQNEAQ in the germline V gene (reference sequence). This CDR3 is 13 amino acids long. Trimming cost V 3 bases and J 5 bases, with 11 bases left between them. The CDR3: CASSFTGYHEQYF. The CDR3 DNA sequence: TGTGCCAGCAGCTTCACAGGGTACCACGAGCAGTACTTC.

The CDR3 sequence is CASSPGGGSSYNEQFF. CDR3 bases: TGTGCCAGCAGCCCAGGGGGCGGCAGCTCCTACAATGAGCAGTTCTTC. The V and J genes are TRBV7-3 and TRBJ2-1; 8 bases match TRBD1. The trim removed 5 bases at V and 0 bases at J, leaving 6 bases unmatched. This CDR3 comprises 16 residues. Germline CDR1 reads SGHTA; CDR2 reads FQGTGA.

The chain has TRBV19 and TRBJ1-5; D gene ambiguous. V lost 1 base, J lost 3 bases, and 10 bases lay in between. CDR3 length: 15 residues. Germline V CDR1 and CDR2: LNHDA, SQIVND (reference sequence). The CDR3 sequence is CASSIGGDFNQPQHF. The CDR3 DNA reads TGTGCCAGTAGTATAGGGGGAGATTTCAATCAGCCCCAGCATTTT.